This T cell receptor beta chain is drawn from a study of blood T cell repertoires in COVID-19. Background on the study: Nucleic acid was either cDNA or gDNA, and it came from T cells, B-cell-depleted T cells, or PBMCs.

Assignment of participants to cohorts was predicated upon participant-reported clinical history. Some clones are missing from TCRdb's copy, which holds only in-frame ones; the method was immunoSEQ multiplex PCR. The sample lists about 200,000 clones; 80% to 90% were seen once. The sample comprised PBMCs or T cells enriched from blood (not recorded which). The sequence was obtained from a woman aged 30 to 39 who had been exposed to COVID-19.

The CDR3 sequence: CASSFRQGPYGYTF. In nucleotides, the CDR3 is TGTGCCAGCAGTTTCCGCCAGGGCCCCTATGGCTACACCTTC. V gene TRBV27 combines with J gene TRBJ1-2; possibly TRBD1 for D (5 bases). Germline CDR1 is MNHEY and CDR2 is SMNVEV (reference sequence). V lost 3 bases to trimming and J lost 4 bases, with 12 bases between them. CDR3 length: 14 amino acids.